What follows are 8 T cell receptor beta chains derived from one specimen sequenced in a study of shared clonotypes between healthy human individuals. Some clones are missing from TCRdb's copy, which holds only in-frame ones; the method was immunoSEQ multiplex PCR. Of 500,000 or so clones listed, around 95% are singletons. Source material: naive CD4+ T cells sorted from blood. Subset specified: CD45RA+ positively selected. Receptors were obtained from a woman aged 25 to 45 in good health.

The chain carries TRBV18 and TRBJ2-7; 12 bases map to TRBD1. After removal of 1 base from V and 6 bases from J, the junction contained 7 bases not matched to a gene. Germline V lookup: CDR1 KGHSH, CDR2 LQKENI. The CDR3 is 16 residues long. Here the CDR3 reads CASSPLRDRGPSEQYF. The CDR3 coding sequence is TGTGCCAGCTCACCACTCCGGGACAGGGGGCCCAGCGAGCAGTACTTC.

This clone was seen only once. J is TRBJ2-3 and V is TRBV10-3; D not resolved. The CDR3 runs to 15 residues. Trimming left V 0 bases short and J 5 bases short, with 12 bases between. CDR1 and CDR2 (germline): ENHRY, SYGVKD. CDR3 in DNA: TGTGCCATCAGTGAGTCGAAAGGGTCGGGAGATACGCAGTATTTT. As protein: CAISESKGSGDTQYF.

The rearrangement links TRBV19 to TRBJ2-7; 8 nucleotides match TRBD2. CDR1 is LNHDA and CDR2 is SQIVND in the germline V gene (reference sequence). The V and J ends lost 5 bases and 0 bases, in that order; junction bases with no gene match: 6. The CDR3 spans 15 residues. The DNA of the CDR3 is TGTGCCAGTAGTGCACTAGCGGCCGACTCCTACGAGCAGTACTTC. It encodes CASSALAADSYEQYF.

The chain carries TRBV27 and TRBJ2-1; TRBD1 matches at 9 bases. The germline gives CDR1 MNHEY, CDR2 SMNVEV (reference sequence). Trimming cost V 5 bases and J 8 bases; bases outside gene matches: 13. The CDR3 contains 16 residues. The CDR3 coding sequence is TGTGCCAGCAGTACATACAGGGGGCTAGGGTTGGATGAGCAGTTCTTC. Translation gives CASSTYRGLGLDEQFF.

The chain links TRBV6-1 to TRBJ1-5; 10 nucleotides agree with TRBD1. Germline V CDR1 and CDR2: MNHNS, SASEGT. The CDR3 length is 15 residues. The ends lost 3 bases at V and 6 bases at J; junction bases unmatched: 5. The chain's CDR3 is CASSDRGQGRQPQHF. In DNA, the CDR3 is TGTGCCAGCAGTGACCGGGGACAGGGGCGTCAGCCCCAGCATTTT.

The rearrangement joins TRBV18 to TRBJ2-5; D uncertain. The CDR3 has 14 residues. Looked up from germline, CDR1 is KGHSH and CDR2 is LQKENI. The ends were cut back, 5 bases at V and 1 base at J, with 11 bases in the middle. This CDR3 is CASSKSGPQETQYF. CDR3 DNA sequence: TGTGCCAGCTCAAAATCAGGACCCCAAGAGACCCAGTACTTC.

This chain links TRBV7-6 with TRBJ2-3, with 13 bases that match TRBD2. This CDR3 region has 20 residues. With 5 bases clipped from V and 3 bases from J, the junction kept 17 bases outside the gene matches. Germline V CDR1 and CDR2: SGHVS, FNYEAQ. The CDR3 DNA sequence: TGTGCCAGCAGCCCCGGAGGACTAGCGGGAGAGGTAAGGGTGACAGATACGCAGTATTTT. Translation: CASSPGGLAGEVRVTDTQYF.

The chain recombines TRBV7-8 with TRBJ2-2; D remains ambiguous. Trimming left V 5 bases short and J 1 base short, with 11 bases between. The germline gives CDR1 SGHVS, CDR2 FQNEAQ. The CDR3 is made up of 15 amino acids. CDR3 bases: TGTGCCAGCAGCCGTATGGCGGTGAACACCGGGGAGCTGTTTTTT. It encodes CASSRMAVNTGELFF.